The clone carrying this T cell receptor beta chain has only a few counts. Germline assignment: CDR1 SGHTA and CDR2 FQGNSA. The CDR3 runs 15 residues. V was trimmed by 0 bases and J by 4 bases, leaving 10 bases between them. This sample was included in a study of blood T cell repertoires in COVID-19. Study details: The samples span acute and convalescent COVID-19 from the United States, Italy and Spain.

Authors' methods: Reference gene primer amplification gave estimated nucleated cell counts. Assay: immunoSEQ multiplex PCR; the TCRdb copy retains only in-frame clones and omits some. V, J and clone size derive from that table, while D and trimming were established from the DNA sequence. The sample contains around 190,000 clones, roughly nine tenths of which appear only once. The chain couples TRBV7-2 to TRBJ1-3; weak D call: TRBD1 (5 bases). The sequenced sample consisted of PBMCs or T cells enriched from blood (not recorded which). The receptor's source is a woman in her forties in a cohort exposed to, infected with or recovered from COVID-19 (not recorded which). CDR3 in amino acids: CASSLARTRGNTIYF. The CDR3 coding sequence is TGTGCCAGCAGCTTAGCCCGGACACGCGGAAACACCATATATTTT.